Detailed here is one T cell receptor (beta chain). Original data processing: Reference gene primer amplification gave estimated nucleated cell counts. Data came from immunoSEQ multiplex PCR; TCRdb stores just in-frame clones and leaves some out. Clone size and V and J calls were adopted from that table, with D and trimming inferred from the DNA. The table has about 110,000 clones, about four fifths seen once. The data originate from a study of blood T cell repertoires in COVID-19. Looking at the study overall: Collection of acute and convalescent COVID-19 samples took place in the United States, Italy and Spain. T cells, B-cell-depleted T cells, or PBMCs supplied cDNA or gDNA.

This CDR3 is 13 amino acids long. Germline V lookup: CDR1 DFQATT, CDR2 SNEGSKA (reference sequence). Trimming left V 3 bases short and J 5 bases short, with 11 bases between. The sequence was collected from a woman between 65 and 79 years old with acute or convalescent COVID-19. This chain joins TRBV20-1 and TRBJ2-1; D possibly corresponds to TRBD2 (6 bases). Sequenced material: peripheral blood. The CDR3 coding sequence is TGCAGTGCTAGTCCTAGCGAGGACAATGAGCAGTTCTTC. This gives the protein CSASPSEDNEQFF.